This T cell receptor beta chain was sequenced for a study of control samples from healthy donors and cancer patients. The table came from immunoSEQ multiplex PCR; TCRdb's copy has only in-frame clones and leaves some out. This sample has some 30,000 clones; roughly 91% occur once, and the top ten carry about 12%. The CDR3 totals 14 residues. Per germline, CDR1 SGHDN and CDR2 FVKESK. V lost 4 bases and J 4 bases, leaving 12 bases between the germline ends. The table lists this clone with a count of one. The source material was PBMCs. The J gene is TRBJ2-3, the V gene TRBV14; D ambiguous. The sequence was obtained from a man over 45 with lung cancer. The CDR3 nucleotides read TGTGCCAGCAGCCTTAGACCAGAAGCAGATACGCAGTATTTT. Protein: CASSLRPEADTQYF.